What follows are 15 T cell receptor beta chains derived from one specimen sequenced in a study. TCRdb ran MiXCR on the reads and lists one entry per CDR3 protein. The data show nearly 15,000 distinct CDR3 sequences, roughly a third seen once. Sequencing was done on a sample of blood. Receptors were obtained from a human donor.

Details on this clonotype: The CDR3 ends on some other residue instead of the conserved phenylalanine or tryptophan, so this is likely a read error. Because the CDR3's place on the DNA is in doubt, the DNA is left out and the CDR3 is given as listed by TCRdb. This chain links TRBV4-1 with TRBJ2-1. Germline CDR1 and CDR2: MGHRA and YSYEKL. The CDR3 numbers 16 amino acids, ends counted. CDR3 sequence reads: CASSQDMSSGNTIYFG.

This clonotype was picked up a small number of times. The V gene is TRBV20-1, the J gene TRBJ1-2; 7 nucleotides line up with TRBD1. Germline loops: CDR1 DFQATT, CDR2 SNEGSKA (reference sequence). This CDR3 region has 14 residues. V trimming: 4 bases; J trimming: 4 bases; junction bases outside the gene matches: 9. The CDR3 coding sequence is TGCAGTGCTAAAAGACAGGGCGCTGGCTATGGCTACACCTTC. The encoded protein is CSAKRQGAGYGYTF.

This clonotype was seen a few times. The gene calls are TRBV4-2 and TRBJ1-2, with D possibly being TRBD1 (5 bases). With 2 bases removed from V and 5 bases from J, the gap between germline ends came to 18 bases. There are 16 residues in the CDR3. Germline assignment: CDR1 LGHNA and CDR2 YNFKEQ. The CDR3 region has the DNA TGTGCCAGCAGCCAACCTAGGCCCAGGGTTTCTTATGGCTACACCTTC. It encodes CASSQPRPRVSYGYTF.

Remarks on this clonotype: The DNA is left out, because the CDR3 cannot be placed on it with certainty; the CDR3 is given as TCRdb lists it. The chain has TRBV30 and TRBJ2-1; TRBD2 was called by the table and not checked on the DNA. Inclusive of both ends, the CDR3 amounts to 17 amino acids. Germline-derived CDR1 and CDR2 are GTSNPN and SVGIG (reference sequence). The CDR3 here is CASSRTSRYEQYFEQYF.

As to this clonotype: A much larger clone sits a single nucleotide away, making a read error possible. Here the CDR3 reads CANSGGQNTEAFF. DNA for the CDR3: TGTGCCAACTCAGGGGGCCAAAACACTGAAGCTTTCTTT. The V and J genes are TRBV18 and TRBJ1-1; TRBD1 aligns across 8 bases. CDR1 is KGHSH and CDR2 is LQKENI in the germline V gene. The CDR3 length is 13 residues.

This clonotype was found a few times. V and J are TRBV18 and TRBJ1-2; the match to TRBD1 covers 7 bases. CDR3 size: 17 residues. Looked up from germline, CDR1 is KGHSH and CDR2 is LQKENI. Trimming took 5 bases from V and 1 from J; bases not matched to a gene: 13. The chain's CDR3 is CASSFPGQRRGNYGYTF. The CDR3 DNA reads TGTGCCAGCTCATTCCCGGGACAGCGGCGGGGTAACTATGGCTACACCTTC. The complete variable domain, with remaining parts taken from reference TRBV18 and TRBJ1-2, reads NAGVMQNPRHLVRRRGQEARLRCSPMKGHSHVYWYRQLPEEGLKFMVYLQKENIIDESGMPKERFSAEFPKEGPSILRIQQVVRGDSAAYFCASSFPGQRRGNYGYTFGSGTRLTVV.

In its sample, this clonotype ranks as medium-sized (0.01 to 0.1%). The chain recombines TRBV29-1 with TRBJ1-1; 11 positions match TRBD1. CDR3 length equals 15 residues. The ends lost 6 bases at V and 4 bases at J; junction bases unmatched: 10. Germline CDR1 SQVTM, CDR2 ANQGSEA. This CDR3 reads CSVADRGTGGTEAFF. For the CDR3, the DNA is TGCAGCGTCGCAGACCGCGGGACAGGGGGCACTGAAGCTTTCTTT. The variable domain in full, completed from reference TRBV29-1 and TRBJ1-1, reads SAVISQKPSRDICQRGTSLTIQCQVDSQVTMMFWYRQQPGQSLTLIATANQGSEATYESGFVIDKFPISRPNLTFSTLTVSNMSPEDSSIYLCSVADRGTGGTEAFFGQGTRLTVV.

At least ten counts were recorded for this clonotype. The chain recombines TRBV4-3 with TRBJ2-1; weak D call: TRBD2 (6 bases). The germline V and J ends were trimmed by 3 bases and 7 bases, with 13 bases remaining between them. CDR3 length: 14 amino acids. Germline V lookup: CDR1 LGHNA, CDR2 YSLEER. The chain's CDR3 is CASSHLISGNEQFF. The CDR3, as DNA: TGCGCCAGCAGCCATCTGATAAGCGGGAATGAGCAGTTCTTC.

The gene calls are TRBV18 and TRBJ1-1; 8 nucleotides match TRBD1. The CDR3 spans 16 residues. V shed 1 base, J shed 0 bases, and the junction held 4 bases outside the gene matches. Germline CDR1 and CDR2: KGHSH and LQKENI. The CDR3 nucleotides are TGTGCCAGCTCACCACTGACAGGGGTAATGAACACTGAAGCTTTCTTT. This translates into CASSPLTGVMNTEAFF.

The chain couples TRBV7-8 to TRBJ1-2; D unclear. The V and J ends lost 5 bases and 4 bases respectively, with 17 bases between them. This CDR3 is built from 15 residues. CDR1 SGHVS and CDR2 FQNEAQ come from the germline V gene. CDR3 nucleotide sequence: TGTGCCAGCAGCCTAGGAAATGGGGAAGTCTATGGCTACACCTTC. Residues: CASSLGNGEVYGYTF.

The chain joins TRBV20-1 to TRBJ1-1; D might be TRBD1 (6 bases). Germline V gives CDR1 DFQATT, CDR2 SNEGSKA (reference sequence). Deletions cut 5 bases from V and 4 bases from J, with 17 bases between. This CDR3 contains 14 residues. This CDR3 is CSAPKGGVPTEAFF. CDR3 DNA sequence: TGCAGTGCTCCGAAAGGGGGTGTCCCCACTGAAGCTTTCTTT.

Points on this clonotype: This may arise from a read error, as a much more abundant clone is one base away. The CDR3 nucleotides are TGTGCCAGCAGCTCCAATTCGACTAGCGGGAACCTTACTAATGAGCAGTACTTC. Its translation: CASSSNSTSGNLTNEQYF. The gene calls are TRBV7-7 and TRBJ2-7, with TRBD2 matching 11 bases. The germline V gene encodes CDR1 SSHAT and CDR2 FNYEAQ (reference sequence). J was trimmed by 7 bases and V by 4 bases; bases with no gene match: 18. The CDR3 has 18 residues.

On this clonotype itself: One end of the junction is discordant with germline, which a read error may explain. The chain joins TRBV29-1 to TRBJ1-4, with 9 bases matching TRBD1. CDR3 length equals 12 residues. Per germline, CDR1 SQVTM and CDR2 ANQGSEA. CDR3 sequence (DNA): TGCAGCGTCACCACAGGGGGCGAAAAACTGTCTTTT. Protein product: CSVTTGGEKLSF. The whole variable domain, remainder taken from reference TRBV29-1 and TRBJ1-4, is SAVISQKPSRDICQRGTSLTIQCQVDSQVTMMFWYRQQPGQSLTLIATANQGSEATYESGFVIDKFPISRPNLTFSTLTVSNMSPEDSSIYLCSVTTGGEKLSFGSGTQLSVL.

This clonotype was counted many times. The chain carries TRBV4-3 and TRBJ2-3; 8 bases are a match to TRBD1. The trim removed 4 bases at V and 0 bases at J, leaving 18 bases unmatched. This CDR3 contains 20 residues. Germline CDR1 reads LGHNA; CDR2 reads YSLEER. The CDR3 coding sequence is TGCGCCAGCAGCCGACACGATGGAACACAGGGGGGAGCTAGCACAGATACGCAGTATTTT. Its protein is CASSRHDGTQGGASTDTQYF.

A few counts support this clonotype. The chain combines TRBV20-1 with TRBJ2-4; D not certain. CDR3 length: 16 amino acids. The germline gives CDR1 DFQATT, CDR2 SNEGSKA (reference sequence). With 1 base removed from V and 0 bases from J, the gap between germline ends came to 13 bases. The DNA for the CDR3 is TGCAGTGCTAGAGTGTCCGGAAAACTAGCCAAAAACATTCAGTACTTC. This translates into CSARVSGKLAKNIQYF.